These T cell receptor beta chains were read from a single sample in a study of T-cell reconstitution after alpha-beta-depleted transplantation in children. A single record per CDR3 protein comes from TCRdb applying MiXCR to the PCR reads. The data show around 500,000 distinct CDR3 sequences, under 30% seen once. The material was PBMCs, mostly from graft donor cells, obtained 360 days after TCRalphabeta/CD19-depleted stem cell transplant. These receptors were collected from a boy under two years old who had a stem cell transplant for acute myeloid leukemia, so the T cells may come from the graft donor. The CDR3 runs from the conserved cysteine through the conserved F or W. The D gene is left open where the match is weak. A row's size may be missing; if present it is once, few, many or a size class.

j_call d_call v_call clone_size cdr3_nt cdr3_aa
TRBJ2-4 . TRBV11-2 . TGTGCCAGCAGCTTAGGGGCTCCAGCCAAAAACATTCAGTACTTC CASSLGAPAKNIQYF
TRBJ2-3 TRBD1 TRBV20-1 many TGCAGTGCGTCGACAGGGGGAACAGATACGCAGTATTTT CSASTGGTDTQYF
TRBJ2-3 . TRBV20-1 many TGCAGTGTCACAGATACGCAGTATTTT CSVTDTQYF
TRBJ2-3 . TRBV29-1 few TGCAGCGTCACAACGGGGTCCACAGATACGCAGTATTTT CSVTTGSTDTQYF
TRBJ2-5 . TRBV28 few TGTGCCAGCAGTTTACACGGGGTCCAAGAGACCCAGTACTTC CASSLHGVQETQYF
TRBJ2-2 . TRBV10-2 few TGCGCCAGCAGTGAGACACTAAATAGGGAGCTGTTTTTT CASSETLNRELFF
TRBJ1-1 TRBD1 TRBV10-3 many TGTGCCATCAGTGGGGCAGGGGGGATAGAAGCTTTCTTT CAISGAGGIEAFF
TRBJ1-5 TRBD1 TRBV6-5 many TGTGCCAGCAGTTACCGGACAGGGTCTAGCAATCAGCCCCAGCATTTT CASSYRTGSSNQPQHF
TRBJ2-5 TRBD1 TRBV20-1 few TGCAGTGCTGAGGACAGGGTCGTGCAAGAGACCCAGTACTTC CSAEDRVVQETQYF
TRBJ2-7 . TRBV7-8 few TGTGCCAGCAGCTTAGATCCCATAGCCCTCAATGACGAGCAGTACTTC CASSLDPIALNDEQYF
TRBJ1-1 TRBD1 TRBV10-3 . TGTGCCATCACCCCGACAGGGGACACTGAAGCTTTCTTT CAITPTGDTEAFF
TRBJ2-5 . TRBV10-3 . TGTGCCATCAGTCCGAGTCCAGAGACCCAGTACTTC CAISPSPETQYF
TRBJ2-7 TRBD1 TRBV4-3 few TGCGCCAGCAGCCAAGATGTAGGACAGGCCTACGAGCAGTACTTC CASSQDVGQAYEQYF
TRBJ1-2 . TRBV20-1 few TGCAGTGCTAGACACAGCGACCTCTATGGCTACACCTTC CSARHSDLYGYTF
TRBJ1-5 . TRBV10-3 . TGTGCCATCAGTGTGGAACGCCTCAATCAGCCCCAGCATTTT CAISVERLNQPQHF
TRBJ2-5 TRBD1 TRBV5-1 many TGCGCCAGCAGCTTGGCGGGACAGGAAGAGACCCAGTACTTC CASSLAGQEETQYF
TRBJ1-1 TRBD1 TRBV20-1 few TGCAGTGCCCCTCGGACAGGCCAAGGGGACACTGAAGCTTTCTTT CSAPRTGQGDTEAFF
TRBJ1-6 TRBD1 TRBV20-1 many TGCAGTGCCACACGCACAGGGGACTATAATTCACCCCTCCACTTT CSATRTGDYNSPLHF
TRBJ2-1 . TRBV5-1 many TGCGCCAGTCGTTGGGGGAATGAGCAGTTCTTC CASRWGNEQFF
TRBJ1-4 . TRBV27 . TGTGCCAGCAGTTGGGTTCCAGTGGGCACACTGTTTTTT CASSWVPVGTLFF
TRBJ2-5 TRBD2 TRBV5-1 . TGCGCCAGCAGCCTGACTAGCGGGGAGAGGGAGACCCAGTACTTC CASSLTSGERETQYF
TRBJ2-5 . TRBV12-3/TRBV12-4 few TGTGCCAGCAGCGTTTCCCCAAGCCAAGAGACCCAGTACTTC CASSVSPSQETQYF
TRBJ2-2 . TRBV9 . TGTGCCAGCAGCGTAGAGGCGTTGGGCGCCGGGGAGCTGTTTTTT CASSVEALGAGELFF
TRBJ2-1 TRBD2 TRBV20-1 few TGCAGTGCGCTTCCTACTAGCGGGGCCAGCCTTGGTGAGCAGTTCTTC CSALPTSGASLGEQFF
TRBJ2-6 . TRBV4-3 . TGCGCCAGCAGCCAACGGCAGCGTGACTTCTCTGGGGCCAACGTCCTGACTTTC CASSQRQRDFSGANVLTF
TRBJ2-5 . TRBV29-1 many TGCAGCGTTGGGAGAGCCAACCAAGAGACCCAGTACTTC CSVGRANQETQYF
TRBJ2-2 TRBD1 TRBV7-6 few TGTGCCAGCAGCAAACAGGGGTCCACCGGGGAGCTGTTTTTT CASSKQGSTGELFF
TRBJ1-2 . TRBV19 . TGTGCCAGCGCAACAGGTGTTCTACTGAATGGCTACACCTTC CASATGVLLNGYTF
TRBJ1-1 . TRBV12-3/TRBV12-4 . TGTGCCAGCAGTTTACCCATTTCAAACACTGAAGCTTTCTTT CASSLPISNTEAFF
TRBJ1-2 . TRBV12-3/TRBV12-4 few TGTGCCAGCAGTTTTTCGGCAGGGGACGGCTACACCTTC CASSFSAGDGYTF
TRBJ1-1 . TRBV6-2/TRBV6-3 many TGTGCCAGCAGTTACCGCGGCCAGACAGAAGCTTTCTTT CASSYRGQTEAFF
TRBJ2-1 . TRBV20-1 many TGCAGTGCGCCGCGAGGGGGGTACAATGAGCAGTTCTTC CSAPRGGYNEQFF
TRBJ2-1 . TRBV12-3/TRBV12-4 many TGTGCCAGCGGTGGAGGGGCGGTGGAGCAGTTCTTC CASGGGAVEQFF
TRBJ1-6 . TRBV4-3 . TGCGCCAGCAGCTACCGGGCCAAGGATTCACCCCTCCACTTT CASSYRAKDSPLHF
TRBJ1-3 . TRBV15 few TGTGCCACCAGACAGGGTTACTCTGGAAACACCATATATTTT CATRQGYSGNTIYF
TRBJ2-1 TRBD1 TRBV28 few TGTGCCAGCAGTACTACAGGGGGCATTGAGCAGTTCTTC CASSTTGGIEQFF